This T cell receptor beta chain was found in a study of a mutant IDH1 vaccine in newly diagnosed glioma. Using immunoSEQ multiplex PCR, the repertoire was profiled, and TCRdb retains in-frame clones only, with some absent. The sample lists around 61,000 clones; approximately 71% were seen once. Losses at the gene ends were 3 bases for V and 4 bases for J; bases not matched to a gene: 5. This CDR3 comprises 15 residues. CDR1 and CDR2 (germline): LNHDA, SQIVND (reference sequence). Regarding this clone: The antigen remains undetermined.

As for time point: week 47, end of study. Vaccination comprised doses that each held 300 ug of mutant IDH1 20-mer peptide, plus topical imiquimod. All eight of the vaccinations patients received fell in weeks 1, 3, 5, 7, 11, 15, 19 and 23. The clonotype was recovered from a man aged 50 to 60 with glioma. The V gene is TRBV19, the J gene TRBJ2-1; 8 nucleotides line up with TRBD1. The material sequenced was PBMCs, taken from a glioma patient whose treatment included an IDH1 peptide vaccine. The CDR3 nucleotides are TGTGCCAGTAGTATCCAGGGGGCAAGGTACAATGAGCAGTTCTTC. Residues: CASSIQGARYNEQFF.